Listed below are T cell receptor beta chains from one sample, sequenced in a study of shared clonotypes between healthy human individuals. Sequencing was performed with immunoSEQ multiplex PCR; in TCRdb, only in-frame clones are kept and a portion is missing. The profile covers about 650,000 clones, with less than 97% appearing a single time and 0.11% taken by the ten largest. Source material: naive CD8+ T cells sorted from blood. These receptors originate from a woman aged 30 to 39 in good health. CDR3s include the opening cysteine and the closing phenylalanine or tryptophan. Fields, in order: J gene, D gene, clone size, V gene, CDR3 protein, CDR3 DNA. D genes are given only for firm matches. Only part of the rows carry a size: once, few, many, or a class if the clone is expanded.

TRBJ2-5	.	.	TRBV6-5	CASSYGQPLGETQYF	TGTGCCAGCAGTTACGGACAACCCCTGGGAGAGACCCAGTACTTC
TRBJ2-7	.	.	TRBV5-6	CASSLKRVRGYEQYF	TGTGCCAGCAGCTTGAAGAGGGTTCGGGGCTACGAGCAGTACTTC
TRBJ2-7	.	.	TRBV27	CATRFGTSYEQYF	TGTGCCACCCGATTCGGGACTTCCTACGAACAGTACTTC
TRBJ1-1	.	few	TRBV2	CASSDYTRGTEAFF	TGTGCCAGCAGTGATTACACTAGGGGAACTGAAGCTTTCTTT
TRBJ1-5	.	few	TRBV2	CASSEYGDQPQHF	TGTGCCAGCAGTGAATACGGAGATCAGCCCCAGCATTTT
TRBJ1-1	TRBD1	.	TRBV2	CASNVRTGMNTEAFF	TGTGCCAGCAACGTTCGGACAGGCATGAACACTGAAGCTTTCTTT
TRBJ2-6	.	.	TRBV6-5	CASSYRNGANVLTF	TGTGCCAGCAGTTACAGAAATGGGGCCAACGTCCTGACTTTC
TRBJ2-7	.	.	TRBV6-4	CASSSAADSYEQYF	TGTGCCAGCAGTTCCGCGGCAGATTCCTACGAGCAGTACTTC
TRBJ2-7	.	.	TRBV4-1	CASSQEGTGTPYEQYF	TGCGCCAGCAGCCAAGAGGGGACCGGGACTCCCTACGAGCAGTACTTC
TRBJ1-4	TRBD1	.	TRBV7-7	CASSPGGPNEKLFF	TGTGCCAGCAGCCCAGGGGGGCCTAATGAAAAACTGTTTTTT
TRBJ1-4	TRBD1	.	TRBV19	CASRSPPGQKFF	TGTGCCAGTAGATCCCCCCCGGGACAGAAGTTTTTT
TRBJ2-1	TRBD2	.	TRBV10-3	CAISGLAASSYNEQFF	TGTGCCATCAGCGGACTAGCGGCTAGCTCCTACAATGAGCAGTTCTTC
TRBJ2-7	.	once	TRBV11-2	CASSLPGTKILYEQYF	TGTGCCAGCAGCCTTCCCGGGACAAAGATCCTATACGAGCAGTACTTC
TRBJ2-7	.	.	TRBV11-2	CASSLGPGLSYEQYF	TGTGCCAGCAGCTTAGGGCCGGGGTTATCCTACGAGCAGTACTTC
TRBJ2-2	TRBD2	.	TRBV4-1	CASSQDELAGIIANTGELFF	TGCGCCAGCAGCCAAGATGAACTAGCGGGTATAATCGCGAACACCGGGGAGCTGTTTTTT
TRBJ1-4	.	.	TRBV28	CGAGSNEKLFF	TGTGGGGCGGGTTCTAATGAAAAACTGTTTTTT
TRBJ1-5	.	.	TRBV7-9	CASSLDSRNQPQHF	TGTGCCAGCAGCTTAGACAGCAGAAATCAGCCCCAGCATTTT
TRBJ1-2	.	.	TRBV27	CASSPSISNYGYTF	TGTGCCAGCAGCCCCAGCATCTCTAACTATGGCTACACCTTC
TRBJ1-2	TRBD1	.	TRBV13	CASSTRGTARWGYTF	TGTGCCAGCAGCACCCGAGGGACAGCCCGGTGGGGCTACACCTTC
TRBJ2-5	.	.	TRBV28	CASSVGGVWTQYF	TGTGCCAGCAGCGTGGGGGGTGTCTGGACCCAGTACTTC
TRBJ2-1	TRBD2	.	TRBV6-5	CASSHRGGYNEQFF	TGTGCCAGCAGCCACCGGGGGGGGTACAATGAGCAGTTCTTC
TRBJ2-3	TRBD2	once	TRBV28	CASSPLWEGTDTQYF	TGTGCCAGCAGCCCGCTGTGGGAGGGGACAGATACGCAGTATTTT
TRBJ2-7	TRBD2	.	TRBV28	CASTPGLGSYEQYF	TGTGCCAGCACACCGGGACTAGGGTCCTACGAGCAGTACTTC
TRBJ1-1	TRBD1	.	TRBV27	CASSPGGGNTEAFF	TGTGCCAGCAGTCCAGGGGGAGGCAACACTGAAGCTTTCTTT
TRBJ1-4	.	.	TRBV5-1	CASSLRTTGIEEKLFF	TGCGCCAGCAGCCTGCGGACCACAGGGATCGAAGAAAAACTGTTTTTT
TRBJ1-2	TRBD1	.	TRBV9	CASSVGQGDYGYTF	TGTGCCAGCAGCGTAGGTCAGGGGGACTATGGCTACACCTTC
TRBJ1-5	.	.	TRBV6-5	CASSIRGSNQPQHF	TGTGCCAGCAGCATAAGGGGAAGCAATCAGCCCCAGCATTTT
TRBJ2-1	TRBD1	.	TRBV11-1	CASSSRQGVYNEQFF	TGTGCCAGCAGCTCCCGACAGGGGGTATACAATGAGCAGTTCTTC
TRBJ2-1	TRBD2	.	TRBV7-9	CASSLAGSAGWDEQFF	TGTGCCAGCAGCTTAGCTGGCTCAGCGGGATGGGATGAGCAGTTCTTC
TRBJ2-1	.	.	TRBV7-9	CASSGGTYNEQFF	TGTGCCAGCAGCGGAGGGACTTACAATGAGCAGTTCTTC
TRBJ2-1	.	.	TRBV27	CASSTGGGTYNEQFF	TGTGCCAGCAGTACAGGGGGAGGGACCTACAATGAGCAGTTCTTC